Below, 2 T cell receptor beta chains from the same sample are listed, as sequenced in a study of regulatory T cells in long-lasting Graves disease. Time point reported: newly diagnosed GD, antithyroid drugs for less than 3 months. The TCR library was made from RNA extracted from PBMCs. Arm-PCR with iRepertoire HTBI primers amplified the CDR3 regions for these TCR beta libraries. One entry per CDR3 protein, called by TCRdb with MiXCR from the multiplex PCR reads. The sample has about 440,000 distinct CDR3 sequences, less than 20% seen once. These records were also assigned to another study, of T cells in Graves' hyperthyroidism and ophthalmopathy.

The input for sequencing was peripheral blood mononuclear cells (PBMCs), taken at new diagnosis, from a patient treated with antithyroid drugs. The receptors were sampled from a young woman with Graves disease.

There are a few counts of this clonotype. This chain uses TRBV25-1 with TRBJ2-2; no definite D call. Germline CDR1 is MGHDK and CDR2 is SYGVNS. The V gene lost 3 bases and the J gene lost 5 bases, with 10 bases spanning the gap. The CDR3 is 14 amino acids. The CDR3 here is CASSDIIRTGELFF. DNA of the CDR3: TGTGCCAGCAGTGACATAATCAGGACCGGGGAGCTGTTTTTT.

This rearrangement joins TRBV24-1 to TRBJ2-1, with a tentative D call TRBD1 (5 bases). Germline CDR1 is KGHDR and CDR2 is SFDVKD. Trimming removed 9 bases from V and 4 bases from J, with 9 bases in between. This CDR3 is built from 12 residues. CDR3 residues: CATEDRYNEQFF. CDR3 coding DNA: TGTGCCACCGAAGACAGATACAATGAGCAGTTCTTC.